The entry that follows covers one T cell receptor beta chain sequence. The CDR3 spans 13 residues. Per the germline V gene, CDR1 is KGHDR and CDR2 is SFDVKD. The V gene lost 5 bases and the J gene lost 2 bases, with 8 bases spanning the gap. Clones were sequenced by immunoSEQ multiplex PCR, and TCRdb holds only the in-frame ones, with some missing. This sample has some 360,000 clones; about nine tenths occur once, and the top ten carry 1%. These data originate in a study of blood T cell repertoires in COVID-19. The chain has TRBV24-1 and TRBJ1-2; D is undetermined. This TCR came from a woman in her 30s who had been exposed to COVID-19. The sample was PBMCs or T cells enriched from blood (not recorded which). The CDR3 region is CATSGGLNYGYTF. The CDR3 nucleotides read TGTGCCACCAGTGGTGGGCTCAACTATGGCTACACCTTC.